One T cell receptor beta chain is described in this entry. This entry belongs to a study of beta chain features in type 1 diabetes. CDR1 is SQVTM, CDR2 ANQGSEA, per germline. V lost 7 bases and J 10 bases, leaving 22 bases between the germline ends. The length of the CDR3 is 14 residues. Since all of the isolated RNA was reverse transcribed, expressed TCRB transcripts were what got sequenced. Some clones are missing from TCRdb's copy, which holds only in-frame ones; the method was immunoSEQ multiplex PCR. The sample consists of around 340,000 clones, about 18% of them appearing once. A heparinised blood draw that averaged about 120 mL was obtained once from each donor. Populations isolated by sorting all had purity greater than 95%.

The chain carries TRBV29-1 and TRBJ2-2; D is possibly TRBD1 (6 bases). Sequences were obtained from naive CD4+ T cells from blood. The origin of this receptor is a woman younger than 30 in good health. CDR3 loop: CSGARARGKAELFF. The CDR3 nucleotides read TGCAGCGGTGCTCGGGCCAGGGGTAAAGCGGAGCTGTTTTTT.